These 6 T cell receptor beta chains originate from one sample sequenced in a study of T cell responses to AZD1222 COVID-19 vaccine. Some clones are missing from TCRdb's copy, which holds only in-frame ones; the method was immunoSEQ multiplex PCR. The sample includes approximately 180,000 clones, around 94% of them seen just once. The material was peripheral blood, obtained on day 0 of AZD1222 vaccination. The receptor set was obtained from an adult in good health.

This clone was counted a single time. The chain has TRBV6-5 and TRBJ2-1; 12 bases are shared with TRBD2. Germline lookup yields CDR1 MNHEY and CDR2 SVGAGI. The CDR3 runs to 15 residues. Losses at the gene ends were 8 bases for V and 4 bases for J; bases not matched to a gene: 6. The CDR3 coding sequence is TGTGCCAGCGCTAGGACTAGCGGGAATTACAATGAGCAGTTCTTC. It is translated as CASARTSGNYNEQFF.

The chain combines TRBV5-1 with TRBJ2-7, with 7 bases matching TRBD2. Trimming cost V 2 bases and J 0 bases; bases outside gene matches: 8. CDR3 length equals 16 residues. Germline values: CDR1 SGHRS, CDR2 YFSETQ. This CDR3 reads CASSLSRASGSYEQYF. For the CDR3, the DNA is TGCGCCAGCAGCTTATCGCGGGCTAGCGGCTCCTACGAGCAGTACTTC. Using reference TRBV5-1 and TRBJ2-7 for the parts outside the CDR3, the full variable domain is KAGVTQTPRYLIKTRGQQVTLSCSPISGHRSVSWYQQTPGQGLQFLFEYFSETQRNKGNFPGRFSGRQFSNSRSEMNVSTLELGDSALYLCASSLSRASGSYEQYFGPGTRLTVT.

The J gene is TRBJ2-1, the V gene TRBV27; D perhaps matches TRBD2 (6 bases). Germline V lookup: CDR1 MNHEY, CDR2 SMNVEV (reference sequence). V dropped 5 bases and J dropped 5 bases, with 13 bases sitting between them. The CDR3 runs to 14 residues. In nucleotides, the CDR3 is TGTGCCAGCAGTGGCGGGAACAGGAACAATGAGCAGTTCTTC. Protein product: CASSGGNRNNEQFF.

The CDR3 nucleotides are TGTGCCAGCTCACCACTGGACAGGGGGCTTGGCTACACCTTC. Protein: CASSPLDRGLGYTF. The chain uses TRBV18 and TRBJ1-2, with 11 bases that match TRBD1. The V gene end was trimmed by 1 base and the J gene end by 7 bases; junction bases not matched to a gene: 2. The germline CDR1 and CDR2 sequences are KGHSH and LQKENI. The CDR3 runs 14 residues.

CDR3 protein: CASSEATSLYGYTF. CDR3 bases: TGTGCCAGCAGTGAGGCCACGAGCCTCTATGGCTACACCTTC. The rearrangement uses TRBV6-1 and TRBJ1-2; no definite D call. The CDR3 covers 14 residues. The germline V and J ends were trimmed by 3 bases and 4 bases, with 12 bases remaining between them. In germline, CDR1 is MNHNS, CDR2 SASEGT.

The chain carries TRBV5-1 and TRBJ2-5; weak D call: TRBD1 (5 bases). CDR3 length equals 13 residues. V lost 4 bases and J lost 4, with 11 bases in between. Per germline, CDR1 SGHRS and CDR2 YFSETQ. CDR3 in amino acids: CASSQRQGETQYF. As DNA, the CDR3 is TGCGCCAGCAGCCAACGTCAGGGAGAGACCCAGTACTTC.